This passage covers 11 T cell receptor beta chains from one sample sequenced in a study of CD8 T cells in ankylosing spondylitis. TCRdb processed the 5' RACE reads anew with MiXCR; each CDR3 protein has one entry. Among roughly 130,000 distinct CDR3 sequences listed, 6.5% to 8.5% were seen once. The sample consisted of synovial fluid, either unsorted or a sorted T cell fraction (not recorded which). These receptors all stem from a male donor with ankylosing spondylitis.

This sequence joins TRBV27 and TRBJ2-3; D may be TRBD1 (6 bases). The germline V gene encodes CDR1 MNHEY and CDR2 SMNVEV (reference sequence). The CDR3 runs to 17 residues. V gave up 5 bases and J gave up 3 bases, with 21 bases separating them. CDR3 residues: CASSPSPGQLKTDTQYF. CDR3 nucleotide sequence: TGTGCCAGCAGTCCCTCTCCCGGACAGCTCAAAACAGATACGCAGTATTTT.

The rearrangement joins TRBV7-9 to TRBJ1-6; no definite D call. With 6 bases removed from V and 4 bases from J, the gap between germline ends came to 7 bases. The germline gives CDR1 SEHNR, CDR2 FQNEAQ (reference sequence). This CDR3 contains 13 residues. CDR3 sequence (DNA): TGTGCCAGCAGAGGAGATTATAATTCACCCCTCCACTTT. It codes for CASRGDYNSPLHF.

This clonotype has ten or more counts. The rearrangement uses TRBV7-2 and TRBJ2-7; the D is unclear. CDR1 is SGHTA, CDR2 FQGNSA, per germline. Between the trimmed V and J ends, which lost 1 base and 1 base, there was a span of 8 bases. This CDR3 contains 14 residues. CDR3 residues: CASSLVPFSYEQYF. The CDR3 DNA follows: TGTGCCAGCAGCTTAGTTCCTTTTTCCTACGAGCAGTACTTC.

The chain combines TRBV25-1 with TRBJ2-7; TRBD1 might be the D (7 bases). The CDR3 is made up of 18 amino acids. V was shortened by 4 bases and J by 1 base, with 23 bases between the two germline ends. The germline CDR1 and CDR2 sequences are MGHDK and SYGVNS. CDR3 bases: TGTGCCAGCAGTGGGGGCAAGATAAGGCGGGACAGTTCCTACGAGCAGTACTTC. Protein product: CASSGGKIRRDSSYEQYF.

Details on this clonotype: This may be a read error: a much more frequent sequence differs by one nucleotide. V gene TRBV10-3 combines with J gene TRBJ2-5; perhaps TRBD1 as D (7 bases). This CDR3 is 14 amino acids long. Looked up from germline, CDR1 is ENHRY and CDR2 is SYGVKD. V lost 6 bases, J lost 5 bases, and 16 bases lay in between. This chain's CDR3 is CAISRGSGRETQYF. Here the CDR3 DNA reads TGTGCCATCAGCAGGGGGTCTGGGAGGGAGACCCAGTACTTC.

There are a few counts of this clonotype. The CDR3 DNA sequence: TGTGCCAGCAGCTTAGAGGGGCCGGAGCCCCAGCATTTT. The encoded protein is CASSLEGPEPQHF. The chain combines TRBV7-9 with TRBJ1-5; a weak D match, TRBD1 (5 bases). Trimming took 1 base from V and 8 from J, leaving 9 bases between them. The CDR3 extends over 13 amino acids. Germline assignment: CDR1 SEHNR and CDR2 FQNEAQ (reference sequence).

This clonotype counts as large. CDR3 in DNA: TGCAGCGTTGTCGGAAAAGGGGATACGCAGTATTTT. Its protein is CSVVGKGDTQYF. The rearrangement uses TRBV29-1 and TRBJ2-3; no definite D call. There are 12 residues in the CDR3. The V end was cut by 4 bases, the J end by 6 bases, with 11 bases between. Germline V gene data show CDR1 as SQVTM and CDR2 as ANQGSEA.

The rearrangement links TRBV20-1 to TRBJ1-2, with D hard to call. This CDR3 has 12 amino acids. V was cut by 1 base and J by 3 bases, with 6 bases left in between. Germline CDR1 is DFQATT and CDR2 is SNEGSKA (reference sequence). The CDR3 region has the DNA TGCAGTGCTAGAGTAGCTGACTATGGCTACACCTTC. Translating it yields CSARVADYGYTF.

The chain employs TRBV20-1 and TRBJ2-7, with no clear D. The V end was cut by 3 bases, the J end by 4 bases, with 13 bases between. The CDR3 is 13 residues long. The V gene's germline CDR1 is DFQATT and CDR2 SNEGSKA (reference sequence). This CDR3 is CSASAGHYYEQYF. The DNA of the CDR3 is TGCAGTGCTAGCGCCGGTCACTATTACGAGCAGTACTTC.

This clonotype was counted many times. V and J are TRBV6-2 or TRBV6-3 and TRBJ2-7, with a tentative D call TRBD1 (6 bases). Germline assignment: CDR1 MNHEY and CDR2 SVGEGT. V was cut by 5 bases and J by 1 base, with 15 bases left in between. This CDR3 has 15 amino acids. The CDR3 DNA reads TGTGCCAGCAGTACTGCTGGGACAAGATCCTACGAGCAGTACTTC. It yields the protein CASSTAGTRSYEQYF.

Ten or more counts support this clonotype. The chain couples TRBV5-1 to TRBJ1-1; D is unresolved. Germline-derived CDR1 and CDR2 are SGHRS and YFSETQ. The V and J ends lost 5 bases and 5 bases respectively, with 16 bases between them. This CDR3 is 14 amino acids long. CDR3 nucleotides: TGCGCCAGCAGTCAAGGCGGAGGACGGACTGAAGCTTTCTTT. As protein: CASSQGGGRTEAFF.